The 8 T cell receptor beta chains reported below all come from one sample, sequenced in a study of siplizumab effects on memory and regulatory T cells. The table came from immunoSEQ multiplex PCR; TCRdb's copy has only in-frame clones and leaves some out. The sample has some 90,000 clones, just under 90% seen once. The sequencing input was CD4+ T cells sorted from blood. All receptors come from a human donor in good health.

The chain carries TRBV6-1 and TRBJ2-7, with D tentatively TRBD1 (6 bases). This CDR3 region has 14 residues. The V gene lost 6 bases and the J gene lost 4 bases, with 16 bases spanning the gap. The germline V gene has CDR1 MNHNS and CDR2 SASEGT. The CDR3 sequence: CASRTQDSSYEQYF. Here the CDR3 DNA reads TGTGCCAGCAGAACCCAGGACAGTAGTTACGAGCAGTACTTC.

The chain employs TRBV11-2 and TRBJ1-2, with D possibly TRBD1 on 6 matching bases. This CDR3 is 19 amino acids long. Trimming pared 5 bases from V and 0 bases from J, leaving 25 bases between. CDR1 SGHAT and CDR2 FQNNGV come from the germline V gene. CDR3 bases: TGTGCCAGCAGCCCACGGGTCGGGGGCAGCCGGACCTCTAACTATGGCTACACCTTC. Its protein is CASSPRVGGSRTSNYGYTF.

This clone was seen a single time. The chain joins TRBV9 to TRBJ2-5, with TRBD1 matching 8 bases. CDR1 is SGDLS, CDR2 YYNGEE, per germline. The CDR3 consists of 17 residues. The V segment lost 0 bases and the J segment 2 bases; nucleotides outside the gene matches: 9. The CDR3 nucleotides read TGTGCCAGCAGCGTAGCTCCCCAACGGACAGGGCAAGAGACCCAGTACTTC. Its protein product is CASSVAPQRTGQETQYF.

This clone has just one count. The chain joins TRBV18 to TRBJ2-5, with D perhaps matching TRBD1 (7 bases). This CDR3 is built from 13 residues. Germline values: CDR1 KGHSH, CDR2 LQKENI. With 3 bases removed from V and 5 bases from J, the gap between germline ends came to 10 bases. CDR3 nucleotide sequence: TGTGCCAGCTCACCGACAGGGAGGGAGACCCAGTACTTC. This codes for CASSPTGRETQYF.

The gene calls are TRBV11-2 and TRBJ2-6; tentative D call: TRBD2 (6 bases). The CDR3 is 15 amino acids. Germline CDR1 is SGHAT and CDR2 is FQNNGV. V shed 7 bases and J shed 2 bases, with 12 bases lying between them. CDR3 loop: CASTQWGAGANVLTF. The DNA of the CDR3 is TGTGCCAGCACCCAGTGGGGGGCTGGGGCCAACGTCCTGACTTTC.

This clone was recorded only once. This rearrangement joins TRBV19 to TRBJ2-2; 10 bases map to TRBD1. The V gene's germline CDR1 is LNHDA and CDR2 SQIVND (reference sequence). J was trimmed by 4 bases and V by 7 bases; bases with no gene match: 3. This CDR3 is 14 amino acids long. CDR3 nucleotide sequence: TGTGCCAGTATGGGGACAGGGGTCACCGGGGAGCTGTTTTTT. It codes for CASMGTGVTGELFF.

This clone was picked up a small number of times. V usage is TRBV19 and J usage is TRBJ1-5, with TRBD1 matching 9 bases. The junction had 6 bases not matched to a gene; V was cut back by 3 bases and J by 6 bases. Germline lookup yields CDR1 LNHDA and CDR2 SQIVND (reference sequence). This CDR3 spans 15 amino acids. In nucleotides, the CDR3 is TGTGCCAGTAGTATCCCCGGACAGGGGACTCAGCCCCAGCATTTT. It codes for CASSIPGQGTQPQHF.

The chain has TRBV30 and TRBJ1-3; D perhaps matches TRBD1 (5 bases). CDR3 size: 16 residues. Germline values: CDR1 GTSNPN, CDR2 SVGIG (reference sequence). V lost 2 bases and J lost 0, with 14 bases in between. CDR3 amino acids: CAWSSWRGLSGNTIYF. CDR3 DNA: TGTGCCTGGAGTTCGTGGCGGGGACTCTCTGGAAACACCATATATTTT.